The 18 T cell receptor beta chains below come from one sample, sequenced in a study of neurological immune-mediated disorders. TCRdb re-analysed the 5' RACE reads in MiXCR, keeping a single row per CDR3 protein. In the table there are approximately 32,000 distinct CDR3 sequences, 15% of which are singletons. The sequenced sample was PBMCs. The receptors here all came from a man in his 70s in good health.

In this sample, this clonotype turned up many times. This sequence joins TRBV28 and TRBJ1-1; a possible D gene is TRBD1 (5 bases). The CDR3 spans 15 residues. Looked up from germline, CDR1 is MDHEN and CDR2 is SYDVKM. The V gene lost 4 bases and the J gene lost 0 bases, with 12 bases spanning the gap. The CDR3 bases are TGTGCCAGCAGTTCCCACAGGACCCTGAACACTGAAGCTTTCTTT. Translated, it gives CASSSHRTLNTEAFF.

In its sample, this clonotype was seen many times. An end of the junction differs from the germline gene, which may be a read error. V is TRBV28 and J is TRBJ2-5; no reliable D call. The CDR3 consists of 12 residues. Germline CDR1 MDHEN, CDR2 SYDVKM. CDR3 sequence reads: CASSLGQETRYF. CDR3 nucleotides: TGTGCCAGCAGTTTAGGGCAAGAGACCCGGTACTTC.

This clonotype was counted at least ten times. This chain links TRBV5-1 with TRBJ2-3; D unclear. CDR1 is SGHRS, CDR2 YFSETQ, per germline. Trimming left V 2 bases short and J 8 bases short, with 12 bases between. The CDR3 totals 13 residues. CDR3 loop: CASSLDSSGTQYF. The CDR3 DNA follows: TGCGCCAGCAGCTTAGACTCTTCGGGTACGCAGTATTTT.

This clonotype was observed at least ten times. The chain links TRBV25-1 to TRBJ2-7; maybe TRBD1 (6 bases). Trimming left V 5 bases short and J 2 bases short, with 16 bases between. The germline V gene has CDR1 MGHDK and CDR2 SYGVNS. The CDR3 runs 15 residues. For the CDR3, the DNA is TGTGCCAGCAGTTTGACAGGAGAGGGAACCTACGAGCAGTACTTC. It is translated as CASSLTGEGTYEQYF.

Ten or more counts support this clonotype. The genes are TRBV5-6 and TRBJ2-3; D is undetermined. Germline CDR1 is SGHDT and CDR2 is YYEEEE. V dropped 0 bases and J dropped 0 bases, with 11 bases sitting between them. CDR3 length: 16 amino acids. The CDR3 nucleotides are TGTGCCAGCAGCTTGGAATCTTATGCTAGCACAGATACGCAGTATTTT. Translating it yields CASSLESYASTDTQYF.

In this sample, this clonotype is medium-sized. The chain uses TRBV12-3 or TRBV12-4 and TRBJ1-2, with a weak D call TRBD1 (5 bases). This CDR3 contains 13 residues. V dropped 3 bases and J dropped 6 bases, with 11 bases sitting between them. The CDR3 reads CASSFRVGDGYTF. The DNA for the CDR3 is TGTGCCAGCAGTTTCAGGGTCGGCGATGGCTACACCTTC.

In its sample, this clonotype was seen many times. The gene calls are TRBV6-5 and TRBJ1-3, with D possibly being TRBD1 (6 bases). Germline V lookup: CDR1 MNHEY, CDR2 SVGAGI. CDR3 length: 16 residues. The V end was cut by 5 bases, the J end by 0 bases, with 14 bases between. DNA of the CDR3: TGTGCCAGCAGTACCGCGGGACACCGCTCTGGAAACACCATATATTTT. Protein: CASSTAGHRSGNTIYF.

The sample holds many counts of this clonotype. The rearrangement links TRBV9 to TRBJ2-7; 11 bases align to TRBD2. This CDR3 has 15 amino acids. Trimming took 0 bases from V and 4 from J; bases not matched to a gene: 3. The germline CDR1 and CDR2 sequences are SGDLS and YYNGEE. The DNA of the CDR3 is TGTGCCAGCAGCGTAGCGACTAGCGGGGTGTACGAGCAGTACTTC. Amino acid sequence: CASSVATSGVYEQYF.

This clonotype was counted ten times or more. This sequence joins TRBV11-3 and TRBJ1-2; the D is unclear. Germline V gene data show CDR1 as SGHNT and CDR2 as YENEEA. The V gene lost 4 bases and the J gene lost 6 bases, with 12 bases spanning the gap. This CDR3 has 13 amino acids. The CDR3 loop is CASSYGRINGYTF. CDR3 bases: TGTGCCAGCAGCTATGGGCGGATCAATGGCTACACCTTC.

This clonotype was seen ten or more times. The chain combines TRBV5-1 with TRBJ2-5; 7 nucleotides align to TRBD1. V was clipped by 4 bases and J by 2 bases; unmatched bases: 5. Germline V CDR1 and CDR2: SGHRS, YFSETQ. The CDR3 runs to 14 residues. This CDR3 reads CASSPGQPQETQYF. The CDR3 DNA reads TGCGCCAGCAGCCCGGGACAGCCTCAAGAGACCCAGTACTTC.

This clonotype was observed many times. The gene calls are TRBV20-1 and TRBJ2-7, with a tentative D call TRBD2 (5 bases). The CDR3 extends over 14 amino acids. CDR1 is DFQATT and CDR2 is SNEGSKA in the germline V gene (reference sequence). The V gene lost 0 bases and the J gene lost 3 bases, with 12 bases spanning the gap. The CDR3 nucleotides are TGCAGTGCTAGAGATTCCCGGGATTTCTACGAGCAGTACTTC. Translated, it gives CSARDSRDFYEQYF.

This clonotype was counted many times. This chain connects TRBV28 to TRBJ2-7, with D possibly being TRBD2 (6 bases). The CDR3 length is 17 residues. Germline assignment: CDR1 MDHEN and CDR2 SYDVKM. V lost 4 bases, J lost 2 bases, and 21 bases lay in between. The CDR3 coding sequence is TGTGCCAGCAGTTCCCTAAGTACACCGGGGGATACCTACGAGCAGTACTTC. It yields the protein CASSSLSTPGDTYEQYF.

This clonotype was seen at least ten times. This chain connects TRBV27 to TRBJ2-7; TRBD1 matches 7 bases. Germline V gives CDR1 MNHEY, CDR2 SMNVEV (reference sequence). The CDR3 consists of 14 residues. J gave up 3 bases and V 4 bases, and 6 bases lay outside the gene matches. For the CDR3, the DNA is TGTGCCAGCAGTTCCCTGGACAGGATCTACGAGCAGTACTTC. It encodes CASSSLDRIYEQYF.

This clonotype has at least ten counts. V and J are TRBV15 and TRBJ2-7; 7 bases map to TRBD1. The CDR3 has 14 residues. The V segment lost 1 base and the J segment 5 bases; nucleotides outside the gene matches: 5. Germline V lookup: CDR1 LNHNV, CDR2 YYDKDF (reference sequence). The CDR3 region has the DNA TGTGCCACCAGCAGAGGCAGACAGGGCCACGAGCAGTACTTC. This translates into CATSRGRQGHEQYF.

This chain links TRBV4-1 with TRBJ2-7; 7 nucleotides match TRBD1. The J segment lost 7 bases and the V segment lost 0 bases, leaving 9 bases of the junction unmatched. There are 15 residues in the CDR3. CDR1 and CDR2 from the germline V gene are MGHRA and YSYEKL. The CDR3 spells CASSQDQRQGREQYF. The CDR3 DNA sequence: TGCGCCAGCAGCCAAGATCAGCGACAGGGTAGAGAGCAGTACTTC.

The table lists this clonotype with many counts. V and J are TRBV29-1 and TRBJ1-1; 12 bases are shared with TRBD1. This CDR3 contains 16 residues. The germline V gene has CDR1 SQVTM and CDR2 ANQGSEA. Trimming took 4 bases from V and 4 from J; bases not matched to a gene: 10. CDR3 residues: CSVGGDRGRGSTEAFF. CDR3 bases: TGCAGCGTTGGGGGGGACAGGGGGCGAGGGAGCACTGAAGCTTTCTTT.

This clonotype has at least ten counts. The V and J genes are TRBV20-1 and TRBJ2-3; 8 bases are shared with TRBD1. V lost 2 bases to trimming and J lost 2 bases; unmatched junction nucleotides: 6. The CDR3 spans 15 residues. CDR1 DFQATT and CDR2 SNEGSKA come from the germline V gene (reference sequence). The CDR3 nucleotides are TGCAGTGCTAGACCCCGGGACAGGTACACAGATACGCAGTATTTT. Its translation: CSARPRDRYTDTQYF.

This clonotype was seen many times. The gene calls are TRBV5-1 and TRBJ1-6; D is unresolved. The V gene lost 0 bases and the J gene lost 8 bases, with 9 bases spanning the gap. In germline, CDR1 is SGHRS, CDR2 YFSETQ. The CDR3 consists of 14 residues. The DNA of the CDR3 is TGCGCCAGCAGCTTGGGCGGGTGGGATTCACCCCTCCACTTT. It specifies CASSLGGWDSPLHF.